One sample yielded the 7 T cell receptor beta chains listed below, sequenced in a study of OX40 agonist ivuxolimab in advanced cancers. Profiling relied on immunoSEQ multiplex PCR, and the TCRdb table lists in-frame clones only, not all of them. The sample yields under 80,000 clones, about 94% seen once. The source material was CD4+ or CD8+ T cells sorted from blood, sampled in a trial of the OX40 agonist ivuxolimab. The receptor set was obtained from an adult with an advanced solid tumor such as melanoma, head and neck, liver or kidney cancer.

This clone was seen more than once but under ten times. The V and J genes are TRBV27 and TRBJ1-2, with D perhaps TRBD1 (5 bases). CDR1 is MNHEY and CDR2 is SMNVEV in the germline V gene (reference sequence). Trimming pared 4 bases from V and 7 bases from J, leaving 7 bases between. The CDR3 contains 11 residues. CDR3 nucleotide sequence: TGTGCCAGCAGTTCCGGGACTGGCTACACCTTC. It codes for CASSSGTGYTF.

The chain carries TRBV19 and TRBJ1-5; tentatively, D is TRBD1 (6 bases). The CDR3 loop spans 16 amino acids. Germline V gives CDR1 LNHDA, CDR2 SQIVND (reference sequence). V gave up 5 bases and J gave up 3 bases, with 17 bases separating them. CDR3 sequence reads: CASSSTGYPLNQPQHF. The CDR3 nucleotides are TGTGCCAGTAGTTCAACAGGGTACCCTCTCAATCAGCCCCAGCATTTT.

CDR3 DNA: TGTGCCAGCAGCGATAGCGGGATTTACCAAGAGACCCAGTACTTC. Protein sequence: CASSDSGIYQETQYF. The chain joins TRBV5-4 to TRBJ2-5; TRBD2 agrees at 8 bases. V lost 4 bases to trimming and J lost 0 bases; unmatched junction nucleotides: 5. The CDR3 is made up of 15 amino acids. From germline, CDR1 is SGHNT and CDR2 YYREEE (reference sequence).

The V and J genes are TRBV6-5 and TRBJ2-7; D is undetermined. CDR1 and CDR2 from the germline V gene are MNHEY and SVGAGI. CDR3 length: 13 residues. V lost 6 bases to trimming and J lost 5 bases, with 14 bases between them. DNA of the CDR3: TGTGCCAGCAGCACTTCTCAAAACAACGAGCAGTACTTC. Protein sequence: CASSTSQNNEQYF.

In this sample, this clone turned up a few times. The CDR3 loop is CASSSRGITEAFF. The CDR3 DNA reads as TGTGCCAGCAGCTCAAGAGGAATCACTGAAGCTTTCTTT. The chain has TRBV7-6 and TRBJ1-1; the D is unclear. Germline V gene sequence: CDR1 SGHVS, CDR2 FNYEAQ. The V end was cut by 4 bases, the J end by 4 bases, with 10 bases between. This CDR3 has 13 residues.

The sample holds one count of this clone. The chain employs TRBV27 and TRBJ2-2; D uncertain. Germline-derived CDR1 and CDR2 are MNHEY and SMNVEV (reference sequence). There are 16 residues in the CDR3. Deletions cut 2 bases from V and 6 bases from J, with 16 bases between. In DNA form, the CDR3 reads TGTGCCAGCAGTTTAGATCGCCCTAAAGTCCCCGGGGAGCTGTTTTTT. Amino acids: CASSLDRPKVPGELFF.

In regard to this clone: This specimen includes other DNA sequences encoding the same CDR3. The rearrangement joins TRBV27 to TRBJ1-2, with 8 bases lining up with TRBD1. Per the germline V gene, CDR1 is MNHEY and CDR2 is SMNVEV (reference sequence). This CDR3 is 12 amino acids long. Trimming removed 5 bases from V and 8 bases from J; junction bases left unmatched: 4. The CDR3 is CASSLTGDGYTF. The CDR3 DNA reads TGTGCCAGCAGTCTGACAGGGGACGGCTACACCTTC.